The rows below give T cell receptor beta chains drawn from one sample of a study of blood T cell repertoires in COVID-19. Assay used: immunoSEQ multiplex PCR; TCRdb lists only in-frame clones, some missing. The top ten clones hold under 0.95% of a sample with almost 200,000 clones, over 80% of them seen once. Source material: peripheral blood. The origin of the receptors is a man aged 60 to 69 with COVID-19, enrolled during active disease. CDR3s include the opening cysteine and the closing phenylalanine or tryptophan. The D gene is left open where the match is weak. Clone size, where shown, is once, few, many, or a class for clones that have expanded.

>-|TRBV19|TRBJ2-7|-
CASSIAGYEQYF
>-|TRBV12-5|TRBJ2-1|-
CASGPDWYNEQFF
>-|TRBV10-2|TRBJ1-2|-
CASSEGGDYGYTF
>-|TRBV21-1|TRBJ2-5|-
CASSKRVQGVPQETQYF
>-|TRBV2|TRBJ2-7|-
CASSEDSKSYEQYF
>-|TRBV18|TRBJ2-7|-
CASSQTAMPYEQYF
>-|TRBV19|TRBJ1-5|few
CASRPETGLNQPQHF
>-|TRBV11-2|TRBJ1-3|-
CASSLGRFSGNTIYF
>-|TRBV27|TRBJ2-1|-
CASGTNSYNEQFF
>-|TRBV29-1|TRBJ1-3|few
CSVGSSGNTIYF
>TRBD1|TRBV3-1/TRBV3-2|TRBJ1-6|-
CASTLIGTGDSPLHF
>-|TRBV15|TRBJ1-6|-
CATSRGWGGDNSPLHF
>TRBD1|TRBV9|TRBJ2-7|-
CASSLGTGGKRFAYEQYF
>-|TRBV28|TRBJ1-1|-
CASSLRQAATEAFF
>-|TRBV9|TRBJ1-1|-
CASSGDPARVETEAFF
>TRBD1|TRBV18|TRBJ2-7|-
CASSSPGQGNEQYF
>TRBD1|TRBV19|TRBJ1-3|-
CASSFQGAGNTIYF
>TRBD1|TRBV30|TRBJ1-4|-
CASDRDRENEKLFF
>-|TRBV29-1|TRBJ2-2|few
CSVESDRGPGELFF
>-|TRBV3-1/TRBV3-2|TRBJ1-3|once
CASSRQGVENTIYF
>-|TRBV9|TRBJ1-1|few
CASSVEGWGNTEAFF
>TRBD1|TRBV6-5|TRBJ1-1|-
CASSLGTVNTEAFF
>-|TRBV19|TRBJ1-6|-
CASSIDGRDYSPLHF
>-|TRBV7-8|TRBJ1-1|-
CASSLEQWATEAFF
>-|TRBV21-1|TRBJ2-5|-
CASSKAGTDSSLQETQYF
>-|TRBV11-2|TRBJ1-1|-
CASRWDMNTEAFF
>TRBD2|TRBV4-2|TRBJ2-7|-
CASSLQTTSGYEQYF
>-|TRBV5-1|TRBJ1-5|-
CASSLDSSNQPQHF
>-|TRBV2|TRBJ1-6|-
CASSEESSYNSPLHF
>TRBD2|TRBV7-9|TRBJ2-2|-
CASSVPSGSNTGELFF
>-|TRBV19|TRBJ1-1|-
CASSIDRVNTEAFF
>-|TRBV25-1|TRBJ1-3|-
CASSESPGAGNTIYF
>TRBD2|TRBV7-9|TRBJ2-1|-
CASSPSGRASNEQFF
>TRBD1|TRBV9|TRBJ2-4|-
CASSFGQAGNIQYF
>-|TRBV5-1|TRBJ1-5|once
CASSLSGGPQHF
>TRBD2|TRBV7-2|TRBJ2-7|-
CASSPLAGGFYEQYF
>-|TRBV6-6|TRBJ1-6|-
CASSLSVGGGGNSPLHF
>TRBD1|TRBV19|TRBJ1-5|few
CASSRGTANQPQHF
>TRBD1|TRBV2|TRBJ1-5|-
CASSGTGAFNQPQHF
>TRBD1|TRBV6-4|TRBJ1-4|-
CASSCLGYGQAQPTNEKLFF
>TRBD2|TRBV7-6|TRBJ2-3|-
CASSSGRAADTQYF
>-|TRBV7-2|TRBJ1-6|-
CASSLTGPNSPLHF
>TRBD1|TRBV7-2|TRBJ2-5|-
CASKQGAAQETQYF
>-|TRBV27|TRBJ2-2|-
CASSFPANTGELFF
>TRBD2|TRBV6-5|TRBJ2-2|-
CATRRGGASTGELFF
>-|TRBV7-9|TRBJ1-3|few
CASSTWGGNTIYF
>TRBD2|TRBV2|TRBJ2-1|-
CASSVLAGENEQFF
>-|TRBV7-2|TRBJ2-7|-
CASSFVASVLGFSYEQYF
>TRBD1|TRBV2|TRBJ1-3|-
CASSAGGFENTIYF
>TRBD1|TRBV10-3|TRBJ2-3|-
CAISKKQGAGDTQYF
>-|TRBV5-1|TRBJ2-7|-
CASSLGAAIHEQYF
>-|TRBV19|TRBJ1-2|-
CATNARGVLYGYTF
>TRBD1|TRBV2|TRBJ2-7|-
CASKRWTQGANEQYF
>-|TRBV27|TRBJ2-7|-
CASSLRQSYEQYF
>-|TRBV7-9|TRBJ2-6|once
CASAGRGARANVLTF
>TRBD2|TRBV7-2|TRBJ2-5|-
CASSPGGGGQETQYF
>-|TRBV12-3/TRBV12-4|TRBJ1-1|-
CASSLARTEAFF
>-|TRBV3-1/TRBV3-2|TRBJ2-7|-
CASSHGQRGEQYF
>TRBD1|TRBV18|TRBJ1-5|-
CASSGQADQPQHF
>-|TRBV18|TRBJ2-7|few
CASSPLEGLGEQYF